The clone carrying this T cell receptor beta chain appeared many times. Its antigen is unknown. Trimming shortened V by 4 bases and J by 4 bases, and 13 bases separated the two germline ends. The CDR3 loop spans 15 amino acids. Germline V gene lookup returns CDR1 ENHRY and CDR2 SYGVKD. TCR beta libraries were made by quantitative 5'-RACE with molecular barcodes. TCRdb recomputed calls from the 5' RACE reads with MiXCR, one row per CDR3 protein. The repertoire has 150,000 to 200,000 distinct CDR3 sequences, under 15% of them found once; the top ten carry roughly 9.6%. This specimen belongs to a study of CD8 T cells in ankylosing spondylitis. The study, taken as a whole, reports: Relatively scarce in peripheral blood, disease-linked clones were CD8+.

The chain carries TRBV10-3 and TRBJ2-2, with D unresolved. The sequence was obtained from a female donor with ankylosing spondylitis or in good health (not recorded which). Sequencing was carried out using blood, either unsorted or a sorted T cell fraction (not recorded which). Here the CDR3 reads CAISGRGPPTGELFF. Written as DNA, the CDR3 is TGTGCCATCAGTGGGAGAGGACCACCCACCGGGGAGCTGTTTTTT.